The 25 T cell receptor beta chains presented below share a single source sample, sequenced in a study of T cell repertoires in cytomegalovirus infection. These receptors lack a known antigen. TCRdb recomputed calls from the reads with MiXCR, one row per CDR3 protein. The data hold roughly 570,000 distinct CDR3 sequences, with about 40% observed a single time. This sample comprised cultured PBMCs, obtained from culture after CMV antigen stimulation. The receptors were sampled from a human donor in good health (CMV status not recorded). Some clones in this sample may be carry-over from other donors' samples.

This clonotype occurred many times. The V gene is TRBV7-2, the J gene TRBJ2-3, with 13 bases identical to TRBD2. Trimming cost V 5 bases and J 6 bases; bases outside gene matches: 2. Germline loops: CDR1 SGHTA, CDR2 FQGNSA. The CDR3 contains 14 residues. In nucleotides, the CDR3 is TGTGCCAGCAGCCTGGGACTAGCGGGGGATACGCAGTATTTT. Its protein product is CASSLGLAGDTQYF.

V is TRBV19 and J is TRBJ2-1, with 9 bases that match TRBD2. Trimming removed 5 bases from V and 6 bases from J; junction bases left unmatched: 11. Germline V CDR1 and CDR2: LNHDA, SQIVND (reference sequence). The CDR3 consists of 16 residues. CDR3 sequence reads: CASSGETSGNSNEQFF. DNA of the CDR3: TGTGCCAGTAGTGGGGAGACTAGCGGCAATAGCAATGAGCAGTTCTTC.

This clonotype appeared a few times. This rearrangement joins TRBV6-1 to TRBJ2-7; the match to TRBD1 covers 7 bases. After removal of 2 bases from V and 3 bases from J, the junction contained 7 bases not matched to a gene. Germline CDR1 is MNHNS and CDR2 is SASEGT. CDR3 length equals 15 residues. In DNA, the CDR3 is TGTGCCAGCAGTGAACCCCCGACAGGGAACTACGAGCAGTACTTC. It yields the protein CASSEPPTGNYEQYF.

In its sample, this clonotype was seen many times. The chain uses TRBV7-2 and TRBJ1-5; TRBD1 matches at 8 bases. Germline loops: CDR1 SGHTA, CDR2 FQGNSA. The CDR3 length is 14 residues. Unmatched junction bases numbered 4, after V lost 5 bases and J lost 4 bases. The chain's CDR3 is CASSPRQGNQPQHF. In DNA form, the CDR3 reads TGTGCCAGCAGCCCGAGACAGGGGAATCAGCCCCAGCATTTT.

This clonotype has more than one count but fewer than ten. The chain uses TRBV7-9 and TRBJ1-1; 8 bases line up with TRBD1. The junction had 7 bases not matched to a gene; V was cut back by 5 bases and J by 2 bases. This CDR3 is built from 15 residues. CDR1 is SEHNR, CDR2 FQNEAQ, per germline (reference sequence). CDR3 amino acids: CASSPLRGRNTEAFF. The CDR3 nucleotides read TGTGCCAGCAGCCCGCTCAGGGGGCGTAACACTGAAGCTTTCTTT.

The chain has TRBV6-2 or TRBV6-3 and TRBJ2-7; 7 nucleotides agree with TRBD2. CDR3 length: 14 residues. Germline V CDR1 and CDR2: MNHEY, SVGEGT. V lost 6 bases and J lost 0; bases outside the gene matches: 5. CDR3 sequence (DNA): TGTGCCAGCAGATCTGGCGGGAGCTCCTACGAGCAGTACTTC. This gives the protein CASRSGGSSYEQYF.

There are a few counts of this clonotype. V usage is TRBV7-6 and J usage is TRBJ2-1, with D hard to call. Germline V CDR1 and CDR2: SGHVS, FNYEAQ. This CDR3 is 14 amino acids long. Trimming removed 4 bases at V and 5 bases at J, with 12 bases between. The CDR3 DNA reads as TGTGCCAGCAGCTCCCCCTTAGAAGACAATGAGCAGTTCTTC. Translation: CASSSPLEDNEQFF.

This clonotype has more than one count but fewer than ten. This chain joins TRBV6-1 and TRBJ1-1; 7 bases fit TRBD1. Germline V gene lookup returns CDR1 MNHNS and CDR2 SASEGT. This CDR3 region has 14 residues. The J segment lost 6 bases and the V segment lost 3 bases, leaving 7 bases of the junction unmatched. The CDR3 coding sequence is TGTGCCAGCAGTGAGCGAGACAGGGCCTCTGAAGCTTTCTTT. The encoded protein is CASSERDRASEAFF.

The V call is TRBV2, the J call TRBJ2-3; TRBD1 is a possible D gene (5 bases). CDR1 is SNHLY, CDR2 FYNNEI, per germline. CDR3 length equals 13 residues. Trimming cost V 8 bases and J 2 bases, with 11 bases left between them. The DNA of the CDR3 is TGTGCCAGCTCCCCAGGGAACACAGATACGCAGTATTTT. This sequence encodes CASSPGNTDTQYF.

This clonotype was detected only a few times. The V and J genes are TRBV7-7 and TRBJ2-1, with D uncertain. CDR1 is SSHAT and CDR2 is FNYEAQ in the germline V gene (reference sequence). V was clipped by 4 bases and J by 9 bases, with 13 bases between them. The CDR3 length is 13 residues. CDR3 amino acids: CASSSNLEAEQFF. The CDR3 DNA is TGTGCCAGCAGCTCAAACCTAGAGGCTGAGCAGTTCTTC.

This clonotype came up many times. The chain links TRBV7-6 to TRBJ1-4; unclear D gene. V was cut by 1 base and J by 3 bases, with 6 bases left in between. CDR3 length: 14 amino acids. Germline CDR1 reads SGHVS; CDR2 reads FNYEAQ. The CDR3 DNA reads as TGTGCCAGCAGCTTAGGGGTTCCTAATGAAAAACTGTTTTTT. The encoded protein is CASSLGVPNEKLFF.

This chain links TRBV24-1 with TRBJ2-3, with 8 bases aligning to TRBD1. CDR3 size: 14 residues. From germline, CDR1 is KGHDR and CDR2 SFDVKD. Germline trimming cut 2 bases from V and 3 bases from J; bases unmatched to any gene: 0. CDR3 residues: CATSDYRGTDTQYF. CDR3 sequence (DNA): TGTGCCACCAGTGATTACAGGGGGACAGATACGCAGTATTTT.

The V gene is TRBV4-1, the J gene TRBJ2-6; unclear D gene. V lost 1 base and J 2 bases, leaving 9 bases between the germline ends. The CDR3 is 16 residues long. Germline assignment: CDR1 MGHRA and CDR2 YSYEKL. CDR3 loop: CASSQVPGTGANVLTF. The CDR3 DNA sequence: TGCGCCAGCAGCCAAGTACCTGGGACTGGGGCCAACGTCCTGACTTTC.

In this sample, this clonotype turned up a few times. The gene calls are TRBV12-3 or TRBV12-4 and TRBJ2-3, with D hard to call. CDR3 size: 14 residues. Trimming cost V 8 bases and J 2 bases, with 14 bases left between them. CDR3 nucleotides: TGTGCCAGCCGCATCCTCCACCCCACAGATACGCAGTATTTT. Protein: CASRILHPTDTQYF.

This clonotype was observed a few times. This sequence joins TRBV7-9 and TRBJ2-7, with TRBD2 matching over 9 bases. The germline V gene encodes CDR1 SEHNR and CDR2 FQNEAQ (reference sequence). The CDR3 sequence is 14 residues long. The CDR3, as DNA: TGTGCTACGATCTCCGTAGCGGGAGCTGGAGAGCAGTACTTC. It specifies CATISVAGAGEQYF.

The chain joins TRBV20-1 to TRBJ2-3, with no clear D. The CDR3 consists of 15 residues. Germline-derived CDR1 and CDR2 are DFQATT and SNEGSKA (reference sequence). V was shortened by 0 bases and J by 1 base, with 11 bases between the two germline ends. In DNA form, the CDR3 reads TGCAGTGCTAGAGATCACCAGCGTGGCACAGATACGCAGTATTTT. Translating it yields CSARDHQRGTDTQYF.

This clonotype was found a few times. This rearrangement joins TRBV12-3 or TRBV12-4 to TRBJ2-3, with a tentative D call TRBD1 (6 bases). The CDR3 loop spans 14 amino acids. V was trimmed by 6 bases and J by 4 bases, leaving 14 bases between them. The CDR3 loop reads CASSPGTSADTQYF. The CDR3 coding sequence is TGTGCCAGCAGCCCGGGGACAAGCGCAGATACGCAGTATTTT.

The rearrangement uses TRBV7-2 and TRBJ2-1; TRBD1 matches 7 bases. V lost 5 bases to trimming and J lost 2 bases; unmatched junction nucleotides: 6. The CDR3 spans 15 residues. Germline V gene data show CDR1 as SGHTA and CDR2 as FQGNSA. CDR3 in amino acids: CASSPGQMTYNEQFF. Here the CDR3 DNA reads TGTGCCAGCAGCCCGGGACAGATGACCTACAATGAGCAGTTCTTC.

This clonotype was seen only a few times. CDR3 loop: CASSDQGNDEQYF. In DNA form, the CDR3 reads TGTGCCAGCAGTGACCAGGGTAACGACGAGCAGTACTTC. The chain is built from TRBV2 and TRBJ2-7; maybe TRBD1 (5 bases). Between the trimmed V and J ends, which lost 3 bases and 5 bases, there was a span of 11 bases. This CDR3 has 13 amino acids. Per the germline V gene, CDR1 is SNHLY and CDR2 is FYNNEI.

V is TRBV6-1 and J is TRBJ1-5, with 9 bases aligning to TRBD1. Germline lookup yields CDR1 MNHNS and CDR2 SASEGT. The CDR3 totals 15 residues. The ends lost 6 bases at V and 6 bases at J; junction bases unmatched: 9. Here the CDR3 reads CASSSPGQGFQPQHF. The CDR3, as DNA: TGTGCCAGCAGCTCCCCGGGACAGGGTTTTCAGCCCCAGCATTTT.

The chain uses TRBV4-3 and TRBJ2-7, with D perhaps TRBD1 (6 bases). Trimming stripped 0 bases from V and 1 base from J, with 10 bases between. The CDR3 totals 15 residues. Germline V lookup: CDR1 LGHNA, CDR2 YSLEER. The CDR3 coding sequence is TGCGCCAGCAGCCAAGAAAAAAGGGGGTCCTACGAGCAGTACTTC. Protein sequence: CASSQEKRGSYEQYF.

The chain employs TRBV25-1 and TRBJ2-1; 10 bases match TRBD2. This CDR3 has 15 residues. Germline assignment: CDR1 MGHDK and CDR2 SYGVNS. Trimming cost V 1 base and J 6 bases; bases outside gene matches: 3. The CDR3: CASSEWASGSNEQFF. The DNA for the CDR3 is TGTGCCAGCAGTGAATGGGCTAGCGGGAGCAATGAGCAGTTCTTC.

This clonotype has just a few counts. The CDR3 nucleotides are TGTGCCAGCTCTGTCTCACATGGGGGTGGTAGCAATCAGCCCCAGCATTTT. It yields the protein CASSVSHGGGSNQPQHF. The chain uses TRBV6-1 and TRBJ1-5; D may be TRBD1 (5 bases). V was pared by 8 bases and J by 0 bases, with 20 bases between. The germline V gene encodes CDR1 MNHNS and CDR2 SASEGT. The CDR3 runs 17 residues.

V gene TRBV7-2 combines with J gene TRBJ2-3; the D gene could be TRBD1 or TRBD2 (5 bases each). V was cut by 3 bases and J by 0 bases, with 10 bases left in between. Germline CDR1 reads SGHTA; CDR2 reads FQGNSA. This CDR3 spans 15 amino acids. This CDR3 is CASSFRGTSTDTQYF. The CDR3 nucleotides are TGTGCCAGCAGCTTTAGAGGGACGAGCACAGATACGCAGTATTTT.

The rearrangement joins TRBV7-9 to TRBJ2-3, with 7 nucleotides matching TRBD2. CDR3 size: 15 residues. Trimming cost V 2 bases and J 5 bases; bases outside gene matches: 7. In germline, CDR1 is SEHNR, CDR2 FQNEAQ (reference sequence). The DNA of the CDR3 is TGTGCCAGCAGCTTAAGCGGGGCCGACGGAGATACGCAGTATTTT. As protein: CASSLSGADGDTQYF.